Sequencing of this TCR beta chain was carried out in a study of technical replicates of blood from several donors. The length of the CDR3 is 17 residues. J lost 5 bases, V lost 3 bases, and 15 bases had no gene match. The germline V gene has CDR1 SGDLS and CDR2 YYNGEE. The table came from immunoSEQ multiplex PCR; TCRdb's copy has only in-frame clones and leaves some out. The sample holds around 80,000 clones; 95% to 98% are singletons and the top ten take roughly 0.16%. The TCR originated in a human donor in good health. This sequence joins TRBV9 and TRBJ1-1; TRBD1 agrees at 8 bases. Source material: T cells isolated from PBMCs. This CDR3 is CASSDAGGEGGVTEAFF. CDR3 in DNA: TGTGCCAGCAGCGATGCAGGGGGCGAAGGAGGGGTGACTGAAGCTTTCTTT. The whole variable domain, remainder taken from reference TRBV9 and TRBJ1-1, is DSGVTQTPKHLITATGQRVTLRCSPRSGDLSVYWYQQSLDQGLQFLIQYYNGEERAKGNILERFSAQQFPDLHSELNLSSLELGDSALYFCASSDAGGEGGVTEAFFGQGTRLTVV.